At least ten counts were recorded for the clone carrying this TCR beta chain. The antigen is undetermined. V was clipped by 2 bases and J by 16 bases; unmatched bases: 9. The CDR3 covers 13 residues. Per the germline V gene, CDR1 is MNHEY and CDR2 is SVGAGI. The record originates from a study of breast tumors, draining lymph nodes, adjacent tissues. Findings and caveats of the study: Compared with lymph nodes, tumors were less diverse; compared with nontumor tissue, more. Luminal-like breast cancer showed significantly higher tumor–nontumor repertoire similarity than basal-like. Tumor T cell lymph node origin was a supported hypothesis, not proven.

Breast cancer patients provided tissue from their axillary draining lymph nodes. TCRdb used MiXCR to reprocess the multiplex PCR reads, holding one entry per CDR3 protein. The profile shows more than 250,000 distinct CDR3 sequences, under 35% of them singletons. The clonotype originates from a female donor with breast cancer. Some clones in this sample may be carry-over from other donors' samples. Sequenced: axillary lymph node tissue. The chain employs TRBV6-5 and TRBJ2-1; 9 nucleotides line up with TRBD2. CDR3 DNA: TGTGCCAGCAGTTACAAACCGCGGGAGGGCCTTTTCTTC. It is translated as CASSYKPREGLFF.